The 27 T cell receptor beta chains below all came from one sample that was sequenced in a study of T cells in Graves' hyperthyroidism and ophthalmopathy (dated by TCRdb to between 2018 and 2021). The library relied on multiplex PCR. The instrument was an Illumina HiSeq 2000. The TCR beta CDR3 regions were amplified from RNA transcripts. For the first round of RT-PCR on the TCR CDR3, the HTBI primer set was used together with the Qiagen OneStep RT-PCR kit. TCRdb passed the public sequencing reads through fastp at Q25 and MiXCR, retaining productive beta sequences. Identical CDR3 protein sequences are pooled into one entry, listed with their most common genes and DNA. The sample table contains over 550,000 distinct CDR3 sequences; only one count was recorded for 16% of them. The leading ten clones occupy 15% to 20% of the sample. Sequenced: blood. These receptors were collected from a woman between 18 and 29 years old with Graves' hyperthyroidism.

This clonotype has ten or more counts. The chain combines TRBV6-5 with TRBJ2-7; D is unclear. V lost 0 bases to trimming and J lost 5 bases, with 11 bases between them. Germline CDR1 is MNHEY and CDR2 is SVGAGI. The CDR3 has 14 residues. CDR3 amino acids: CASSYSAGINEQYF. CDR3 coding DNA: TGTGCCAGCAGTTACTCGGCAGGCATCAACGAGCAGTACTTC.

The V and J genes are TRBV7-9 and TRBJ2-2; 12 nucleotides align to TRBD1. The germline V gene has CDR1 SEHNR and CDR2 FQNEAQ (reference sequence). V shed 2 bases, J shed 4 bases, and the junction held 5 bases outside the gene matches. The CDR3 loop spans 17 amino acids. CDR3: CASSLRGTGGPTGELFF. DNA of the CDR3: TGTGCCAGCAGCTTACGGGGGACAGGGGGCCCCACCGGGGAGCTGTTTTTT.

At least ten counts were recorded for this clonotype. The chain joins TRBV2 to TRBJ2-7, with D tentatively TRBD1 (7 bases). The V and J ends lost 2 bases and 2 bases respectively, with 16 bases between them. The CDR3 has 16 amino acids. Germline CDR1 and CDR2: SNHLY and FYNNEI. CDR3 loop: CASSELGGQPPYEQYF. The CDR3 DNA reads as TGTGCCAGCAGTGAATTGGGGGGACAGCCACCCTACGAGCAGTACTTC.

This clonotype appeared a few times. In DNA form, the CDR3 reads TGTGCCAGCAGCTTAGTGGCGGGATTCCCCGATACGCAGTATTTT. Residues: CASSLVAGFPDTQYF. This sequence joins TRBV7-9 and TRBJ2-3; weak D call: TRBD2 (6 bases). The germline CDR1 and CDR2 sequences are SEHNR and FQNEAQ (reference sequence). CDR3 length: 15 amino acids. Trimming left V 1 base short and J 6 bases short, with 14 bases between.

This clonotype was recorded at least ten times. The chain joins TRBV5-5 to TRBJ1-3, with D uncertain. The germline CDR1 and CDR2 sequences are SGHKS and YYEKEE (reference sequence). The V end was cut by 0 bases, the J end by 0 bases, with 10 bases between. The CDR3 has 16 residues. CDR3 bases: TGTGCCAGCAGCTTGGGTCGGGAGATCTCTGGAAACACCATATATTTT. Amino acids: CASSLGREISGNTIYF.

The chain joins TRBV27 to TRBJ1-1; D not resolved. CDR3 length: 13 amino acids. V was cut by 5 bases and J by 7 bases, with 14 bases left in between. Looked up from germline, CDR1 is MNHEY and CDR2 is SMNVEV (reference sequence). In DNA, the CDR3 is TGTGCCAGCAGTGCATGGGGTAAGGATGAAGCTTTCTTT. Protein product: CASSAWGKDEAFF.

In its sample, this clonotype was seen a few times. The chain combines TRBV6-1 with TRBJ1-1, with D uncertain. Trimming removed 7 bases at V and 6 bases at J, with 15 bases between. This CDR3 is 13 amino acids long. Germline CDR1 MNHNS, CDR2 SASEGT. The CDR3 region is CASNKAETAEAFF. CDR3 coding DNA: TGTGCCAGCAATAAGGCAGAAACGGCTGAAGCTTTCTTT.

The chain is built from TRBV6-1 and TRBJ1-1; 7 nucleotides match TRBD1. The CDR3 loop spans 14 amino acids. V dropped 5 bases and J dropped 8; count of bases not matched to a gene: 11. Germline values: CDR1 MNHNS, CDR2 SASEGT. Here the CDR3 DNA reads TGTGCCAGCAGTCCGTCCGGGACAGAGCCCGAAGCTTTCTTT. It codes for CASSPSGTEPEAFF.

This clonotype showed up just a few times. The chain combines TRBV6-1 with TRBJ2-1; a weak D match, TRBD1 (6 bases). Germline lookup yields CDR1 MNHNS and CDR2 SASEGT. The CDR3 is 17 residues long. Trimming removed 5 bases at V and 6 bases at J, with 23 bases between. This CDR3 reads CASSHHPGLKGGNEQFF. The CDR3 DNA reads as TGTGCCAGCAGTCACCACCCCGGACTCAAAGGGGGCAATGAGCAGTTCTTC.

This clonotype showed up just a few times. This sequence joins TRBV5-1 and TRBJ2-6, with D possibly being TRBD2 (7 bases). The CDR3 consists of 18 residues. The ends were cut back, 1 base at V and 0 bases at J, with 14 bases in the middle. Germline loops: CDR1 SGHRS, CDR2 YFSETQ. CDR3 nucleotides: TGCGCCAGCAGCTTGTGGGGGGGCGGTAACTCTGGGGCCAACGTCCTGACTTTC. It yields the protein CASSLWGGGNSGANVLTF.

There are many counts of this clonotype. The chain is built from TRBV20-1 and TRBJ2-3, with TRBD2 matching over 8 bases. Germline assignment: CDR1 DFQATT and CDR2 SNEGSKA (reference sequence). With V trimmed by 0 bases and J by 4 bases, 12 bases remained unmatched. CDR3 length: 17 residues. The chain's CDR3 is CSARDPSPSGGPDTQYF. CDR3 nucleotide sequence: TGCAGTGCTAGAGATCCGTCCCCCTCGGGAGGGCCAGATACGCAGTATTTT.

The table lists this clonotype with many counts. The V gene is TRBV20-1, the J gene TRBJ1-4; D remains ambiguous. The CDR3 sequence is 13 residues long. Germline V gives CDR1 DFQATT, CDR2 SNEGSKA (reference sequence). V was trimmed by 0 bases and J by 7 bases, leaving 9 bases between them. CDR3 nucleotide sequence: TGCAGTGCTAGAGAGGGTAGTGGTGAAAAACTGTTTTTT. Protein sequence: CSAREGSGEKLFF.

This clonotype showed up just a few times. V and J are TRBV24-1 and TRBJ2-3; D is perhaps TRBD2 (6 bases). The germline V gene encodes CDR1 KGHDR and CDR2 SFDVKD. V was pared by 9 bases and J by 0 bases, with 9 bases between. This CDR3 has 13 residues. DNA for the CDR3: TGTGCCACCCGACTAGGTAGCACAGATACGCAGTATTTT. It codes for CATRLGSTDTQYF.

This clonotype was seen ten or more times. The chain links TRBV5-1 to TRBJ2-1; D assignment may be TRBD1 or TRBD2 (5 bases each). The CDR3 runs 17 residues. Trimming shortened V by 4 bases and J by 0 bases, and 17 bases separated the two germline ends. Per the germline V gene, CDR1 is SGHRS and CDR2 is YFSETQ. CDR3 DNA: TGCGCCAGCAGCCGGGGCGGGTCCCTCCTCTCCTACAATGAGCAGTTCTTC. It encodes CASSRGGSLLSYNEQFF.

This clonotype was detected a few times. Here the CDR3 DNA reads TGTGCCAGCAGCCCCGGGCTAACTTTCACCGGGGAGCTGTTTTTT. This sequence encodes CASSPGLTFTGELFF. This chain joins TRBV7-7 and TRBJ2-2; D not resolved. With 5 bases removed from V and 4 bases from J, the gap between germline ends came to 14 bases. This CDR3 has 15 amino acids. Germline CDR1 and CDR2: SSHAT and FNYEAQ (reference sequence). The variable domain in full, with the rest retrieved from reference TRBV7-7 and TRBJ2-2, is GAGVSQSPRYKVTKRGQDVTLRCDPISSHATLYWYQQALGQGPEFLTYFNYEAQPDKSGLPSDRFSAERPEGSISTLTIQRTEQRDSAMYRCASSPGLTFTGELFFGEGSRLTVL.

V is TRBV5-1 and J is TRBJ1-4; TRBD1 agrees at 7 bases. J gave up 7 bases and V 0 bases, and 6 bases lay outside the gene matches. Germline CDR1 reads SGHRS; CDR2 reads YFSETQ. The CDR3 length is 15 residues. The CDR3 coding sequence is TGCGCCAGCAGCTTGGAGGAGGGGGCTCGTGAAAAACTGTTTTTT. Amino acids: CASSLEEGAREKLFF.

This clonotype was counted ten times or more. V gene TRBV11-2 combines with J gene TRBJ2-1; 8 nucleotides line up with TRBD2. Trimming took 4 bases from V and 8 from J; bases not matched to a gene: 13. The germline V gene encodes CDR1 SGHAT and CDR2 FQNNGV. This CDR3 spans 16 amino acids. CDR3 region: CASSSQGSGSLHEQFF. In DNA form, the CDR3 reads TGTGCCAGCAGCTCGCAAGGGAGCGGGAGTTTGCATGAGCAGTTCTTC. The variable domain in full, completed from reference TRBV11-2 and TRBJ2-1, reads EAGVAQSPRYKIIEKRQSVAFWCNPISGHATLYWYQQILGQGPKLLIQFQNNGVVDDSQLPKDRFSAERLKGVDSTLKIQPAKLEDSAVYLCASSSQGSGSLHEQFFGPGTRLTVL.

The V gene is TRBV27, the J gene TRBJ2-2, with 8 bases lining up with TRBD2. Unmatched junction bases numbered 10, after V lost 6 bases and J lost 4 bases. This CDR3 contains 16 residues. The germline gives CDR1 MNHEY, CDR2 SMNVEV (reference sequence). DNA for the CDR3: TGTGCCAGCAGACCCGTCGGGGGGGCGCGCACCGGGGAGCTGTTTTTT. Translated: CASRPVGGARTGELFF.

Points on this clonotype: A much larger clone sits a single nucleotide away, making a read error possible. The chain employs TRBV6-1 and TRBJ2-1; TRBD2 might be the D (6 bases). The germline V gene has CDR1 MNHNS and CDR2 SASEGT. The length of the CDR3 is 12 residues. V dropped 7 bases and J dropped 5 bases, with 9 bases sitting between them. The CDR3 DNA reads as TGTGCCAGCATACGGGGGAACAATGAGCAGTTCTTC. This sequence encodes CASIRGNNEQFF.

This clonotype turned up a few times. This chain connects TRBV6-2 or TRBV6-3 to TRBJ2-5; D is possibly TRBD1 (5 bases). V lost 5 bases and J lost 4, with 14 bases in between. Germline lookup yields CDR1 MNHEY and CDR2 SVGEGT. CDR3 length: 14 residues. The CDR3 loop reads CASSELTGGETQYF. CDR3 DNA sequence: TGTGCCAGCAGTGAACTCACAGGCGGAGAGACCCAGTACTTC.

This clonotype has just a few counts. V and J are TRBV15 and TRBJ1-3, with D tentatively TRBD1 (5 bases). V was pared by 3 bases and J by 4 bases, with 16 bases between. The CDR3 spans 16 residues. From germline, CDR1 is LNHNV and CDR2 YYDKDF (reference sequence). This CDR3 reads CATSSSWGGSGNTIYF. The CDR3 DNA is TGTGCCACCAGCAGCTCCTGGGGGGGGTCGGGAAACACCATATATTTT.

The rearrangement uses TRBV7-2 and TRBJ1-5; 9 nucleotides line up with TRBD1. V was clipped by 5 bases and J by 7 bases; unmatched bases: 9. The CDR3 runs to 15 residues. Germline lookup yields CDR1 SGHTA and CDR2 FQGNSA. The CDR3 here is CASSRTGASGQPQHF. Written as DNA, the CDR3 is TGTGCCAGCAGCCGGACAGGGGCCTCGGGGCAGCCCCAGCATTTT. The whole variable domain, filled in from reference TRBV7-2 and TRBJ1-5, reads GAGVSQSPSNKVTEKGKDVELRCDPISGHTALYWYRQSLGQGLEFLIYFQGNSAPDKSGLPSDRFSAERTGGSVSTLTIQRTQQEDSAVYLCASSRTGASGQPQHFGDGTRLSIL.

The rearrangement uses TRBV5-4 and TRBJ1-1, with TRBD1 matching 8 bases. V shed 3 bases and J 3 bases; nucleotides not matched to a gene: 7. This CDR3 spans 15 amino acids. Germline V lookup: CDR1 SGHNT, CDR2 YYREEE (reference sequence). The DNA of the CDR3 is TGTGCCAGCAGCTCCACAGGGGGAGGATACACTGAAGCTTTCTTT. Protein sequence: CASSSTGGGYTEAFF. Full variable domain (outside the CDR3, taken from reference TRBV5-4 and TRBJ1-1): ETGVTQSPTHLIKTRGQQVTLRCSSQSGHNTVSWYQQALGQGPQFIFQYYREEENGRGNFPPRFSGLQFPNYSSELNVNALELDDSALYLCASSSTGGGYTEAFFGQGTRLTVV.

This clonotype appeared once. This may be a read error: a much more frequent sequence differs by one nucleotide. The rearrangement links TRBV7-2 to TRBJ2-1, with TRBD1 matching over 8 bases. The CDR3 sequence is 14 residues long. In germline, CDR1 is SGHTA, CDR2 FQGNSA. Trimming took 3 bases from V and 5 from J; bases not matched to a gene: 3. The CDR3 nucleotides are TGTGCCAGCAGCTTCAGGGGGCCCAACAATGAGCAGTTCTTC. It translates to CASSFRGPNNEQFF.

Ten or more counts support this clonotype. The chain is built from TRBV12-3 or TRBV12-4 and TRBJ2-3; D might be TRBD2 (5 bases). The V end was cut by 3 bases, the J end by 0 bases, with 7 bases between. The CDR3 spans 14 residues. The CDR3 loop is CASSLTTSTDTQYF. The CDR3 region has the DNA TGTGCCAGCAGTTTGACTACTAGCACAGATACGCAGTATTTT.

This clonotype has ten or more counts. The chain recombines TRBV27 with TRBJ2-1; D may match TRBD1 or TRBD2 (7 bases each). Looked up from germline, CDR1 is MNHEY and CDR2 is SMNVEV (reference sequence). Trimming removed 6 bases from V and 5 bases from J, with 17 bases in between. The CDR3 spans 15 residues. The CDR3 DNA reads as TGTGCCAGCAGGACGAGACAGGGAGGGAACAATGAGCAGTTCTTC. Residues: CASRTRQGGNNEQFF.

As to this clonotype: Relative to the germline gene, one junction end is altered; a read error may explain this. The CDR3 sequence is CASSFTTSGTEAFF. For the CDR3, the DNA is TGTGCCAGCAGCTTCACGACCTCGGGCACTGAGGCTTTCTTT. The chain couples TRBV28 to TRBJ1-1, with D unresolved. This CDR3 spans 14 amino acids. Germline CDR1 reads MDHEN; CDR2 reads SYDVKM.